The 5 T cell receptor beta chains presented below share a single source sample, sequenced in a study of blood T cell repertoires in COVID-19. TCRdb's table, derived via immunoSEQ multiplex PCR, lists solely in-frame clones and lacks some. The repertoire holds tens of thousands of clones, with approximately 90% as singletons. The sequenced sample consisted of peripheral blood. All receptors come from a woman aged 80 or older with active or convalescent COVID-19.

The V call is TRBV6-6, the J call TRBJ2-7; possibly TRBD1 for D (5 bases). V was clipped by 2 bases and J by 3 bases, with 14 bases between them. The germline V gene encodes CDR1 MNHNY and CDR2 SVGAGI (reference sequence). The CDR3 contains 15 residues. CDR3 sequence reads: CASSYQGALGYEQYF. CDR3 DNA: TGTGCCAGCAGTTACCAAGGGGCCTTGGGCTACGAGCAGTACTTC.

The chain carries TRBV18 and TRBJ2-1, with 12 bases lining up with TRBD2. CDR1 is KGHSH, CDR2 LQKENI, per germline. The V and J ends lost 1 base and 7 bases, in that order; junction bases with no gene match: 2. This CDR3 is 15 amino acids long. CDR3 sequence: CASSPRLAGENEQFF. The CDR3 DNA reads as TGTGCCAGCTCACCACGACTAGCGGGAGAGAATGAGCAGTTCTTC.

J is TRBJ2-1 and V is TRBV21-1; the D segment call TRBD2 is taken from the table without a DNA check. TRBV21-1 is flagged as a pseudogene. The CDR3 spans 16 residues. CDR3: CASSFLQRGFYNEQFF. As DNA, the CDR3 is TGTGCCAGCAGCTTCTTACAGCGGGGGTTCTACAATGAGCAGTTCTTC.

This chain connects TRBV18 to TRBJ1-6; TRBD1 might be the D (5 bases). The V and J ends lost 4 bases and 0 bases respectively, with 13 bases between them. Per the germline V gene, CDR1 is KGHSH and CDR2 is LQKENI. The CDR3 has 17 residues. The CDR3 bases are TGTGCCAGCTCACAGTTCGACAGAGGCTCCTATAATTCACCCCTCCACTTT. It translates to CASSQFDRGSYNSPLHF. The whole variable domain, remainder taken from reference TRBV18 and TRBJ1-6, is NAGVMQNPRHLVRRRGQEARLRCSPMKGHSHVYWYRQLPEEGLKFMVYLQKENIIDESGMPKERFSAEFPKEGPSILRIQQVVRGDSAAYFCASSQFDRGSYNSPLHFGNGTRLTVT.

V gene TRBV30 combines with J gene TRBJ2-2; possible D gene TRBD2, 5 bases. V lost 3 bases and J lost 7, with 9 bases in between. The CDR3 consists of 12 residues. Germline loops: CDR1 GTSNPN, CDR2 SVGIG (reference sequence). The chain's CDR3 is CAWSSRVGELFF. The CDR3 bases are TGTGCCTGGAGCTCGCGGGTCGGGGAGCTGTTTTTT.